This T cell receptor (beta chain) originates from a study of beta chain features in type 1 diabetes. This CDR3 has 15 amino acids. The germline CDR1 and CDR2 sequences are LGHNA and YSLEER. V trimming: 3 bases; J trimming: 5 bases; junction bases outside the gene matches: 6. Sequenced material consisted of expressed TCRB transcripts (all of the isolated RNA was reverse transcribed). Profiling relied on immunoSEQ multiplex PCR, and the TCRdb table lists in-frame clones only, not all of them. The sample contains about 38,000 clones, almost 65% of which appear only once. Sample: Tregs from blood. The receptor comes from a woman aged 25-40 years in good health. The J gene is TRBJ1-1, the V gene TRBV4-3; 10 nucleotides agree with TRBD1. CDR3 DNA: TGCGCCAGCAGCCACTTGGACAGGGGGAAAACTGAAGCTTTCTTT. This translates into CASSHLDRGKTEAFF.